This T cell receptor (beta chain) was sequenced in a study of T cell repertoires in cytomegalovirus infection. Note on this clonotype: Its antigen is not known.

TCRdb re-called the reads through MiXCR, storing one row per CDR3 protein. The sample holds tens of thousands of distinct CDR3 sequences, 20% to 25% seen once. Germline loops: CDR1 MNHEY, CDR2 SVGEGT. The germline V and J ends were trimmed by 5 bases and 7 bases, with 15 bases remaining between them. CDR3 length equals 14 residues. Sequenced material: CD8+ T cells from cultured PBMCs, taken from culture after CMV antigen stimulation. This TCR was recovered from a human donor in good health (CMV status not recorded). Some clones in this sample may be carry-over from other donors' samples. This sequence joins TRBV6-2 or TRBV6-3 and TRBJ2-1; D gene unclear. CDR3 residues: CASSLLSQINEQFF. The CDR3, as DNA: TGTGCCAGCAGTCTCCTCTCTCAGATTAATGAGCAGTTCTTC.